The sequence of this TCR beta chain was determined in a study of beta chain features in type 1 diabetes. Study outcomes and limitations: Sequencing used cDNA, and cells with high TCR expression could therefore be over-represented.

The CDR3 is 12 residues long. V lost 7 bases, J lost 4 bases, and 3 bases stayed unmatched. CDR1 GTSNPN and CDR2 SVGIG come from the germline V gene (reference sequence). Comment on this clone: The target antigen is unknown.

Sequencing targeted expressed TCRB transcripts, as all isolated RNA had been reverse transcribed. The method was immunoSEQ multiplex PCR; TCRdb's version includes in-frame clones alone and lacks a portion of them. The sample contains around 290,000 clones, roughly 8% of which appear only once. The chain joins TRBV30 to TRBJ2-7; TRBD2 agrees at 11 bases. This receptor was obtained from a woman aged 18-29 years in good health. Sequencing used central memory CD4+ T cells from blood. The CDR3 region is CAFLAGGYEQYF. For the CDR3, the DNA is TGTGCCTTCTTAGCGGGAGGGTACGAGCAGTACTTC.